These 5 T cell receptor beta chains originate from one sample sequenced in a study of beta chain features in type 1 diabetes. Antigens of these TCRs are unknown. Whole-study findings and limits: People with Type 1 diabetes carried modestly yet significantly shorter TCRB CDR3s in all four CD4+ subsets.

Of the isolated RNA, all was reverse transcribed, and so the sequenced material was expressed TCRB transcripts. Generated by immunoSEQ multiplex PCR, the TCRdb table keeps only in-frame clones and is missing some. The table has hundreds of thousands of clones, 15% seen once; the top ten hold approximately 0.015%. Sequencing input: naive CD4+ T cells from blood. The receptors originated from a man between 18 and 35 years old with type 1 diabetes.

CDR3 residues: CASTSPGGWTGELFF. CDR3 bases: TGTGCCAGCACCTCCCCGGGGGGCTGGACCGGGGAGCTGTTTTTT. This chain uses TRBV28 with TRBJ2-2, with a weak D call TRBD2 (7 bases). Germline loops: CDR1 MDHEN, CDR2 SYDVKM. The CDR3 contains 15 residues. Trimming cost V 7 bases and J 5 bases, with 17 bases left between them.

The chain joins TRBV19 to TRBJ2-7; 7 bases are a match to TRBD1. CDR1 LNHDA and CDR2 SQIVND come from the germline V gene (reference sequence). This CDR3 is 17 amino acids long. J was trimmed by 2 bases and V by 6 bases; bases with no gene match: 16. CDR3 amino acids: CASSILYRDSVPYEQYF. The DNA for the CDR3 is TGTGCCAGTAGCATCTTGTACCGGGACAGTGTGCCCTACGAGCAGTACTTC.

This clone has a handful of counts. J is TRBJ2-3 and V is TRBV4-1; 8 bases match TRBD2. This CDR3 comprises 17 residues. J was trimmed by 6 bases and V by 1 base; bases with no gene match: 12. Germline CDR1 and CDR2: MGHRA and YSYEKL. The CDR3 spells CASSQVGVAREGDTQYF. The CDR3, as DNA: TGCGCCAGCAGCCAAGTGGGGGTCGCTCGGGAGGGGGATACGCAGTATTTT.

This clone was counted only a few times. The rearrangement joins TRBV30 to TRBJ2-5; weak D call: TRBD1 (7 bases). This CDR3 has 12 amino acids. Per the germline V gene, CDR1 is GTSNPN and CDR2 is SVGIG (reference sequence). Trimming removed 4 bases from V and 5 bases from J, with 11 bases in between. The DNA for the CDR3 is TGTGCCTGGACCGCAGGGGGGGAGACCCAGTACTTC. This encodes CAWTAGGETQYF.

This chain links TRBV7-2 with TRBJ2-1, with 7 bases lining up with TRBD2. CDR1 is SGHTA and CDR2 is FQGNSA in the germline V gene. This CDR3 is built from 13 residues. Germline trimming cut 5 bases from V and 7 bases from J; bases unmatched to any gene: 5. CDR3 in DNA: TGTGCCAGCAGCCCCCCCGGGGGGAATGAGCAGTTCTTC. Amino acids: CASSPPGGNEQFF.